Each of the 20 T cell receptor beta chains below was sequenced from the same sample in a study of siplizumab effects on memory and regulatory T cells. Sequencing used immunoSEQ multiplex PCR; TCRdb keeps in-frame clones, though not all of them. The data contain 75,000 to 95,000 clones, about nine tenths of them seen just once; the ten biggest clones take up roughly 14%. Source material: CD4+ T cells sorted from blood. All receptors come from a human donor in good health.

The rearrangement links TRBV28 to TRBJ1-1, with unresolved D. Germline V gene sequence: CDR1 MDHEN, CDR2 SYDVKM. V was pared by 7 bases and J by 0 bases, with 15 bases between. The CDR3 has 15 amino acids. CDR3 coding DNA: TGTGCCAGCACCCCGTTGAGCCCACTGAACACTGAAGCTTTCTTT. Translating gives CASTPLSPLNTEAFF.

This chain uses TRBV30 with TRBJ2-4, with D unresolved. The CDR3 has 17 residues. V dropped 4 bases and J dropped 2 bases, with 21 bases sitting between them. The germline CDR1 and CDR2 sequences are GTSNPN and SVGIG (reference sequence). CDR3 DNA: TGTGCCTGGAAGGTTGCCGGCTACAGAGGAACCAAAAACATTCAGTACTTC. It specifies CAWKVAGYRGTKNIQYF.

The chain combines TRBV4-3 with TRBJ2-1; a possible D gene is TRBD2 (5 bases). V was shortened by 0 bases and J by 6 bases, with 9 bases between the two germline ends. The CDR3 runs to 14 residues. The V gene's germline CDR1 is LGHNA and CDR2 YSLEER. CDR3 bases: TGCGCCAGCAGCCAAGACGGACTGCTCAATGAGCAGTTCTTC. It yields the protein CASSQDGLLNEQFF.

The chain is built from TRBV6-5 and TRBJ1-2; no reliable D call. The germline CDR1 and CDR2 sequences are MNHEY and SVGAGI. Trimming left V 6 bases short and J 4 bases short, with 18 bases between. The CDR3 runs to 15 residues. CDR3 in amino acids: CASRDPLGSSYGYTF. The DNA for the CDR3 is TGTGCCAGCAGGGACCCCCTAGGCTCTAGCTATGGCTACACCTTC.

The chain carries TRBV28 and TRBJ2-3; D tentatively fits TRBD1 or TRBD2 (5 bases each). V lost 6 bases to trimming and J lost 6 bases, with 19 bases between them. The length of the CDR3 is 15 residues. CDR1 is MDHEN and CDR2 is SYDVKM in the germline V gene. Here the CDR3 DNA reads TGTGCCAGCAGCCCTCCGGGACCGGGCAGGGATACGCAGTATTTT. This sequence encodes CASSPPGPGRDTQYF.

The chain couples TRBV6-1 to TRBJ1-2; D may be TRBD1 (5 bases). The CDR3 loop spans 14 amino acids. Germline V gene lookup returns CDR1 MNHNS and CDR2 SASEGT. V was shortened by 5 bases and J by 5 bases, with 15 bases between the two germline ends. Here the CDR3 reads CASSLTGPSYGYTF. The CDR3 coding sequence is TGTGCCAGCAGTCTGACGGGACCCTCGTATGGCTACACCTTC.

The chain carries TRBV19 and TRBJ1-5, with D uncertain. In germline, CDR1 is LNHDA, CDR2 SQIVND (reference sequence). The ends were cut back, 7 bases at V and 0 bases at J, with 7 bases in the middle. This CDR3 region has 13 residues. CDR3 sequence: CASTGSSNQPQHF. The DNA for the CDR3 is TGTGCCAGTACCGGGAGTAGCAATCAGCCCCAGCATTTT. Supplemented by reference TRBV19 and TRBJ1-5, the full variable domain reads DGGITQSPKYLFRKEGQNVTLSCEQNLNHDAMYWYRQDPGQGLRLIYYSQIVNDFQKGDIAEGYSVSREKKESFPLTVTSAQKNPTAFYLCASTGSSNQPQHFGDGTRLSIL.

The CDR3 loop is CASSSAAEGRDTQYF. The CDR3 DNA is TGTGCCAGCAGTTCCGCCGCGGAGGGCCGCGATACGCAGTATTTT. J is TRBJ2-3 and V is TRBV28; D is perhaps TRBD2 (6 bases). CDR1 MDHEN and CDR2 SYDVKM come from the germline V gene. The V and J ends lost 4 bases and 6 bases respectively, with 17 bases between them. The CDR3 spans 15 residues.

V gene TRBV7-2 combines with J gene TRBJ2-7, with 7 bases matching TRBD1. V lost 6 bases to trimming and J lost 2 bases; unmatched junction nucleotides: 10. Per germline, CDR1 SGHTA and CDR2 FQGNSA. CDR3 length: 15 amino acids. CDR3 loop: CASSLFGTATYEQYF. The CDR3, as DNA: TGTGCCAGCAGTCTGTTCGGGACAGCCACCTACGAGCAGTACTTC.

This clone was seen only once. At one boundary the junction diverges from the germline segment, which might be a read error. The chain joins TRBV28 to TRBJ2-7; 12 nucleotides align to TRBD2. CDR1 is MDHEN and CDR2 is SYDVKM in the germline V gene. CDR3 length: 15 residues. The CDR3 spells CASSATPGLAGLPAF. The DNA of the CDR3 is TGTGCCAGCAGTGCGACCCCGGGACTAGCGGGTCTCCCGGCATTC.

The V call is TRBV7-9, the J call TRBJ2-7, with D possibly TRBD2 on 5 matching bases. CDR3 length: 14 amino acids. Germline V gene sequence: CDR1 SEHNR, CDR2 FQNEAQ (reference sequence). Trimming took 5 bases from V and 0 from J, leaving 11 bases between them. The CDR3 nucleotides are TGTGCCAGCAGCCCGGACTCGGTCTCCTACGAGCAGTACTTC. Translating gives CASSPDSVSYEQYF.

This clone was counted a few times. The J gene is TRBJ2-5, the V gene TRBV4-3; no clear D. Germline CDR1 is LGHNA and CDR2 is YSLEER. The ends were cut back, 0 bases at V and 6 bases at J, with 11 bases in the middle. The CDR3 loop spans 14 amino acids. The CDR3 reads CASSQDQGRQTQYF. The CDR3 coding sequence is TGCGCCAGCAGCCAAGATCAAGGCAGGCAGACCCAGTACTTC.

The rearrangement joins TRBV29-1 to TRBJ2-1; 10 bases are shared with TRBD1. The germline CDR1 and CDR2 sequences are SQVTM and ANQGSEA. The CDR3 contains 14 residues. V shed 4 bases and J 2 bases; nucleotides not matched to a gene: 2. As DNA, the CDR3 is TGCAGCGTTGTAGGGACAGGGGCCTACAATGAGCAGTTCTTC. Protein product: CSVVGTGAYNEQFF.

V usage is TRBV6-6 and J usage is TRBJ2-2; a weak D match, TRBD1 (6 bases). The CDR3 sequence is 14 residues long. V shed 6 bases and J shed 4 bases, with 12 bases lying between them. Germline values: CDR1 MNHNY, CDR2 SVGAGI (reference sequence). CDR3 region: CASRSRGGTGELFF. The DNA for the CDR3 is TGTGCCAGCAGGTCCAGGGGTGGCACCGGGGAGCTGTTTTTT.

The chain links TRBV30 to TRBJ1-2, with D perhaps matching TRBD1 (6 bases). The germline V gene has CDR1 GTSNPN and CDR2 SVGIG (reference sequence). The CDR3 totals 13 residues. The V end was cut by 1 base, the J end by 4 bases, with 10 bases between. CDR3 in DNA: TGTGCCTGGAGTGCGGACAGCCTCTATGGCTACACCTTC. It translates to CAWSADSLYGYTF.

This rearrangement joins TRBV7-8 to TRBJ2-1, with 9 bases lining up with TRBD2. V shed 4 bases, J shed 2 bases, and the junction held 3 bases outside the gene matches. Germline V gene sequence: CDR1 SGHVS, CDR2 FQNEAQ. CDR3 length: 15 residues. The CDR3 bases are TGTGCCAGCAGCTCTAGCGGGGAAACCTACAATGAGCAGTTCTTC. It codes for CASSSSGETYNEQFF. The entire variable domain, with the rest obtained from reference TRBV7-8 and TRBJ2-1, is as follows: GAGVSQSPRYKVAKRGQDVALRCDPISGHVSLFWYQQALGQGPEFLTYFQNEAQLDKSGLPSDRFFAERPEGSVSTLKIQRTQQEDSAVYLCASSSSGETYNEQFFGPGTRLTVL.

This clone was observed a single time. The rearrangement links TRBV6-1 to TRBJ1-1; D gene unclear. CDR3 size: 15 residues. The germline gives CDR1 MNHNS, CDR2 SASEGT. The V end lost 0 bases, the J end lost 1 base, and 9 bases lay between the germline ends. DNA for the CDR3: TGTGCCAGCAGTGAAGCGCGAGCGGGGAACACTGAAGCTTTCTTT. Translation: CASSEARAGNTEAFF.

The chain joins TRBV2 to TRBJ1-2; the D is unclear. The V end was cut by 6 bases, the J end by 3 bases, with 14 bases between. This CDR3 is built from 14 residues. Germline CDR1 is SNHLY and CDR2 is FYNNEI. The CDR3 loop reads CASRPGSGYYGYTF. The DNA of the CDR3 is TGTGCCAGCAGACCGGGCTCCGGATACTATGGCTACACCTTC.

The J gene is TRBJ1-2, the V gene TRBV4-2, with unresolved D. The V end was cut by 0 bases, the J end by 6 bases, with 14 bases between. This CDR3 spans 15 amino acids. Germline-derived CDR1 and CDR2 are LGHNA and YNFKEQ. CDR3 amino acids: CASSQEGSPAHGYTF. The DNA of the CDR3 is TGTGCCAGCAGCCAAGAAGGGAGCCCTGCGCATGGCTACACCTTC.

This chain joins TRBV6-5 and TRBJ1-5, with a tentative D call TRBD1 (5 bases). Trimming took off 5 bases at V and 0 bases at J, with 11 bases between the two ends. The CDR3 consists of 15 residues. Germline lookup yields CDR1 MNHEY and CDR2 SVGAGI. The CDR3 loop is CASSPGDSSNQPQHF. The CDR3 nucleotides are TGTGCCAGCAGTCCGGGCGACAGTAGCAATCAGCCCCAGCATTTT.